This TCR beta chain comes out of a study of blood T cell repertoires in COVID-19. In the source study's methods: Estimation of nucleated cell counts relied on the amplification of reference gene primers. Sequencing was performed with immunoSEQ multiplex PCR; in TCRdb, only in-frame clones are kept and a portion is missing. V and J calls and clone size come straight from that table; D and trimming were deduced from the DNA. The profile shows some 100,000 clones, about 89% of them singletons. The TCR was taken from a man aged 60-69 years with acute or convalescent COVID-19. Sequenced input: peripheral blood.

CDR3 nucleotide sequence: TGTGCCACCAGTGACCGCCAGGGGGCCCTCACAGATACGCAGTATTTT. It specifies CATSDRQGALTDTQYF. This chain joins TRBV24-1 and TRBJ2-3; 8 bases are shared with TRBD1. J lost 2 bases, V lost 4 bases, and 7 bases had no gene match. Germline CDR1 KGHDR, CDR2 SFDVKD. The CDR3 length is 16 residues.